This T cell receptor (beta chain) was sequenced in a study of shared clonotypes between healthy human individuals. The overall study: Every donor yielded three CD4 naive, three CD4 memory, two CD8 naive and one CD8 memory plate.

Study-wide results and limits: About 5% was the fraction of naive CD4 clonotypes found shared across a few donors.

The split of CD4+ cells yielded CD45RA+ naive and CD45RA-negative memory subsets. Assay: immunoSEQ multiplex PCR; the TCRdb copy retains only in-frame clones and omits some. The sample contains roughly 500,000 clones, almost 97% of which appear only once. In the case of this clone: Antigen specificity is unknown.

The sequenced material came from naive CD4+ T cells sorted from blood. Subset noted: CD45RA+ positively selected. This sequence originates from a woman aged 25 to 39 in good health.

The CDR3 protein is CSVEEWQRNTIYF. The CDR3 nucleotides are TGCAGCGTTGAAGAGTGGCAGAGAAACACCATATATTTT. The chain joins TRBV29-1 to TRBJ1-3; no definite D call. CDR1 and CDR2 (germline): SQVTM, ANQGSEA. Between the trimmed V and J ends, which lost 0 bases and 5 bases, there was a span of 8 bases. This CDR3 is built from 13 residues.